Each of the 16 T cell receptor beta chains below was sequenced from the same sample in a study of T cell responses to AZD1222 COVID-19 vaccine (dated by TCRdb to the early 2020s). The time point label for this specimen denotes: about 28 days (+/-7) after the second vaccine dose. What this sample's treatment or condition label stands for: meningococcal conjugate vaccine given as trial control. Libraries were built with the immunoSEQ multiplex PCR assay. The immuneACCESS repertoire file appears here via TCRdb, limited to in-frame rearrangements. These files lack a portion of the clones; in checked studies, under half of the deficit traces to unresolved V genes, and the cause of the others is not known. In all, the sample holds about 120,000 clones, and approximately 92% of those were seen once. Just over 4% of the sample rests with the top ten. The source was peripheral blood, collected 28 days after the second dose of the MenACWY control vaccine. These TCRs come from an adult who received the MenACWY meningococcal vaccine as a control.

CDR3 loop: CASSRTGINTEAFF. In DNA, the CDR3 is TGCGCCAGCAGCCGGACGGGAATCAACACTGAAGCTTTCTTT. The V and J genes are TRBV5-1 and TRBJ1-1; no clear D. Trimming pared 4 bases from V and 2 bases from J, leaving 12 bases between. The CDR3 loop spans 14 amino acids. From germline, CDR1 is SGHRS and CDR2 YFSETQ.

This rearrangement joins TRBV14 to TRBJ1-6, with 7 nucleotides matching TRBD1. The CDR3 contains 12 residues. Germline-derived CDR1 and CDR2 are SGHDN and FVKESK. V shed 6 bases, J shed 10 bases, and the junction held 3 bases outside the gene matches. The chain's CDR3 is CASRTGNSPLHF. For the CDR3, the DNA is TGTGCCAGCAGGACAGGGAACTCACCCCTCCACTTT.

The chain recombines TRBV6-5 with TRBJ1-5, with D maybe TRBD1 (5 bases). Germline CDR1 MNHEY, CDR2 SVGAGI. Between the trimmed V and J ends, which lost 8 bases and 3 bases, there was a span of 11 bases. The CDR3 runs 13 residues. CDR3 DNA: TGTGCCAGCCGCCGGGGGATCAATCAGCCCCAGCATTTT. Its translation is CASRRGINQPQHF.

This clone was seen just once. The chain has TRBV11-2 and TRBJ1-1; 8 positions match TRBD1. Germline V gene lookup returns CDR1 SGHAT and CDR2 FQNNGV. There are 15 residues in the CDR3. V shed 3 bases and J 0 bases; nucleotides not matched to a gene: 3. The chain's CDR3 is CASSLTGVMNTEAFF. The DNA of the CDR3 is TGTGCCAGCAGCTTGACAGGGGTCATGAACACTGAAGCTTTCTTT.

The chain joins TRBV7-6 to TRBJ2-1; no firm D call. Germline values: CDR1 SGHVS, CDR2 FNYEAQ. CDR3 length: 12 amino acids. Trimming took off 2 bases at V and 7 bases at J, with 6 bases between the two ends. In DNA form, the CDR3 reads TGTGCCAGCAGCTTAAAAGGGAATGAGCAGTTCTTC. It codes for CASSLKGNEQFF.

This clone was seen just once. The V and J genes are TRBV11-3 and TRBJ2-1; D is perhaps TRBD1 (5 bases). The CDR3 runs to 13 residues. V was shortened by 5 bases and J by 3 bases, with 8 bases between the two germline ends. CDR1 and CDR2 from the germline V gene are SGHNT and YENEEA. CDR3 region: CASSPDSYNEQFF. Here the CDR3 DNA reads TGTGCCAGCAGCCCCGACAGCTACAATGAGCAGTTCTTC.

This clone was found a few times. CDR3 sequence: CASSIFRGVQETQYF. The CDR3 DNA sequence: TGTGCCAGTAGTATCTTCAGGGGAGTCCAAGAGACCCAGTACTTC. The chain couples TRBV19 to TRBJ2-5, with a weak D call TRBD1 (6 bases). The V end lost 3 bases, the J end lost 1 base, and 12 bases lay between the germline ends. Germline assignment: CDR1 LNHDA and CDR2 SQIVND (reference sequence). The CDR3 extends over 15 amino acids.

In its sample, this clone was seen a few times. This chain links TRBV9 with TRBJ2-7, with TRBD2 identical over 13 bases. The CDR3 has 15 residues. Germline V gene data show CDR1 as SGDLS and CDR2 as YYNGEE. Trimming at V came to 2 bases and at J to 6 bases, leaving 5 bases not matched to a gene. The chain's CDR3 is CASSVGLAGDGEQYF. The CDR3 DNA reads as TGTGCCAGCAGCGTTGGACTAGCGGGAGATGGCGAGCAGTACTTC.

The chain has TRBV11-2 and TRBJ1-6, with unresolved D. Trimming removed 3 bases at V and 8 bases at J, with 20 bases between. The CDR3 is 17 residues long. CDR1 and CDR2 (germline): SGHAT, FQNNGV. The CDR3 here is CASSFFGLHSPDSPLHF. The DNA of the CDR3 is TGTGCCAGCAGCTTCTTCGGGCTTCATAGTCCTGATTCACCCCTCCACTTT. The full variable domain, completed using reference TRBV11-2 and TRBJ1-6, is EAGVAQSPRYKIIEKRQSVAFWCNPISGHATLYWYQQILGQGPKLLIQFQNNGVVDDSQLPKDRFSAERLKGVDSTLKIQPAKLEDSAVYLCASSFFGLHSPDSPLHFGNGTRLTVT.

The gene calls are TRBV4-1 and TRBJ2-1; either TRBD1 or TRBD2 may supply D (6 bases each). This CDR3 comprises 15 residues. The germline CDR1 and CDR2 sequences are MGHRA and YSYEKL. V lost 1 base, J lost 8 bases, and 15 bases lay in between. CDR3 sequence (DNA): TGCGCCAGCAGCCAAGTGGGGGGCGATTTCGATGAGCAGTTCTTC. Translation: CASSQVGGDFDEQFF.

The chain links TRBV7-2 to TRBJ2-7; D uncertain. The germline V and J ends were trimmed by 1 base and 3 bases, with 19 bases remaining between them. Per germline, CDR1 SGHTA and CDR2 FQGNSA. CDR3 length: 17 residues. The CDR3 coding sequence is TGTGCCAGCAGCTTAGGCTTTTCCTTAAATGCCTTCTACGAGCAGTACGTC. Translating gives CASSLGFSLNAFYEQYV.

CDR3 nucleotides: TGTGCCAGCAGTATGGGACAGGGCCACCTTTTTAACTATGGCTACACCTTC. It encodes CASSMGQGHLFNYGYTF. The V call is TRBV28, the J call TRBJ1-2; TRBD1 matches at 9 bases. CDR3 length: 17 amino acids. Unmatched junction bases numbered 11, after V lost 5 bases and J lost 1 base. Per germline, CDR1 MDHEN and CDR2 SYDVKM.

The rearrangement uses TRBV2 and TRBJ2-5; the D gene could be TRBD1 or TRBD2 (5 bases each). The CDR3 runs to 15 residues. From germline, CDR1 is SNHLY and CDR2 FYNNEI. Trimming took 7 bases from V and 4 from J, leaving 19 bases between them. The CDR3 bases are TGTGCCAGCACCCAGATCTGGCAGGGACGAGAGACCCAGTACTTC. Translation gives CASTQIWQGRETQYF.

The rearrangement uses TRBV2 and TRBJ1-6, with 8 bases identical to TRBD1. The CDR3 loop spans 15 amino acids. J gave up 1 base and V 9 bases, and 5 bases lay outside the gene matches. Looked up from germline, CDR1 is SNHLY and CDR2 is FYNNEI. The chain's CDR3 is CARGQGGSYNSPLHF. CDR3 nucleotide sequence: TGTGCCAGAGGACAGGGCGGATCCTATAATTCACCCCTCCACTTT.

In DNA form, the CDR3 reads TGTGCCATCAGTGGAGGGGAGAGGGACTTCGAGCAGTACTTC. It codes for CAISGGERDFEQYF. The V call is TRBV10-3, the J call TRBJ2-7; D possibly corresponds to TRBD2 (6 bases). CDR3 length: 14 amino acids. V was pared by 4 bases and J by 6 bases, with 16 bases between. Germline CDR1 is ENHRY and CDR2 is SYGVKD.

The CDR3 DNA reads TGTGCCAGCTCACCACCGTTAGGCTACGAGCAGTACTTC. Protein product: CASSPPLGYEQYF. J is TRBJ2-7 and V is TRBV18; D is ambiguous. The CDR3 has 13 residues. Deletions cut 0 bases from V and 3 bases from J, with 6 bases between. Germline loops: CDR1 KGHSH, CDR2 LQKENI.